This T cell receptor (beta chain) was profiled in a study of blood T cell repertoires in COVID-19. Study at large: COVID-19 samples from acute and convalescent phases originated in the United States, Italy and Spain. PBMCs, B-cell-depleted T cells, or T cells were the source of the cDNA or gDNA that made up the material.

With 0 bases clipped from V and 0 bases from J, the junction kept 15 bases outside the gene matches. Germline-derived CDR1 and CDR2 are MNHEY and SVGEGT. The CDR3 sequence is 21 residues long. Under the authors' procedure: For nucleated cells, counts were estimated from reference gene primer amplification. Method: immunoSEQ multiplex PCR; TCRdb's copy keeps in-frame clones and lacks some. That table is the source of V, J and clone size, and D and trimming were worked out from the DNA. The sample lists about 310,000 clones, around 86% occurring once. This receptor was obtained from a man in his fifties or sixties with active or convalescent COVID-19. The genes are TRBV6-2 or TRBV6-3 and TRBJ2-1; 9 nucleotides align to TRBD1. What was sequenced was peripheral blood. The CDR3 region has the DNA TGTGCCAGCAGTTACTCAACCCGGGACAGGGTTATCTTCGACTCCTACAATGAGCAGTTCTTC. It yields the protein CASSYSTRDRVIFDSYNEQFF.